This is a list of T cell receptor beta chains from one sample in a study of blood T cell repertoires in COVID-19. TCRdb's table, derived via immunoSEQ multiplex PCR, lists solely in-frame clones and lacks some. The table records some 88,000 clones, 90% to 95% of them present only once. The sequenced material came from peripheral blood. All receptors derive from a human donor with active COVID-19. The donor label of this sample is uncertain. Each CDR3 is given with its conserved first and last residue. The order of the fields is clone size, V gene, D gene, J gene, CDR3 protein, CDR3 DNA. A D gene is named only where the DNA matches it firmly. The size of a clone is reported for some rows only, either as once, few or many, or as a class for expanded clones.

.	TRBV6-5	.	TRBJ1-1	CASSRTGEVEAFF	TGTGCCAGCAGTCGTACAGGAGAGGTGGAAGCTTTCTTT
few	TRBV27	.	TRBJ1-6	CASSLGRGYNSPLHF	TGTGCCAGCAGTTTAGGCAGGGGCTATAATTCACCCCTCCACTTT
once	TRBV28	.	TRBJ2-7	CASTPTQITEQYF	TGTGCCAGCACCCCCACACAAATCACCGAGCAGTACTTC
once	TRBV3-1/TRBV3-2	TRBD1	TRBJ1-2	CASRPGTVNNYGYTF	TGTGCCAGCAGACCCGGGACAGTTAATAACTATGGCTACACCTTC
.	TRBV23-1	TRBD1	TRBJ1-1	CASSPPEIGGAFGCFGGAFF	TGCGCCAGCAGTCCCCCCGAGATAGGGGGCGCTTTCGGGTGTTTCGGTGGGGCTTTCTTT
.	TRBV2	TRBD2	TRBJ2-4	CASGLAGAGGNIQYF	TGTGCCAGCGGACTAGCGGGGGCCGGGGGAAACATTCAGTACTTC
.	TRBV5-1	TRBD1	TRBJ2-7	CASSLSPLRTGDLPNF	TGCGCCAGCAGCTTGTCACCACTGCGGACAGGCGACTTGCCGAACTTC
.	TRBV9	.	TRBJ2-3	CASAASTDTQYF	TGTGCCAGCGCGGCAAGCACAGATACGCAGTATTTT
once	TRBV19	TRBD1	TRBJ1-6	CASSNHRGRSYNSPLHF	TGTGCCAGTAGTAACCACAGGGGAAGATCCTATAATTCACCCCTCCACTTT
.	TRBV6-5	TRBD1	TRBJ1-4	CASGWTGGNEKLFF	TGTGCCAGCGGTTGGACAGGAGGTAATGAAAAACTGTTTTTT
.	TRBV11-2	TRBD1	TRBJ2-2	CASSPGTGENTGELFF	TGTGCCAGCAGCCCTGGGACAGGGGAAAACACCGGGGAGCTGTTTTTT
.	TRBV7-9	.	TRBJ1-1	CASSPTGYEAFF	TGTGCCAGCAGCCCTACAGGGTATGAAGCTTTCTTT
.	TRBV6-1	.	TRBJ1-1	CASSETQLMNTEAFF	TGTGCCAGCAGTGAGACACAGCTAATGAACACTGAAGCTTTCTTT
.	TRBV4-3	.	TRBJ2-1	CASSQEPGTYNEQFF	TGCGCCAGCAGCCAAGAGCCGGGTACCTACAATGAGCAGTTCTTC
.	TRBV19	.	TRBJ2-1	CASSIGGGGGENEQFF	TGTGCCAGTAGTATAGGGGGAGGAGGCGGAGAGAATGAGCAGTTCTTC
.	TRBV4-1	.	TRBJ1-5	CASSHPPAGNQPQHF	TGCGCCAGCAGCCACCCCCCCGCAGGGAACCAGCCCCAGCATTTT
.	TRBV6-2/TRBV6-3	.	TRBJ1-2	CASSYQQRGGGYTF	TGTGCCAGCAGTTACCAGCAACGAGGTGGTGGCTACACCTTC
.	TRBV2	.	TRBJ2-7	CASSLPPGMYEQYF	TGTGCCAGCAGCCTTCCCCCGGGGATGTACGAGCAGTACTTC
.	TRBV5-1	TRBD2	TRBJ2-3	CASSLGLAADTQYF	TGCGCCAGCAGCTTGGGACTAGCAGCCGATACGCAGTATTTT
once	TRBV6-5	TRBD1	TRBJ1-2	CASINKQGANYGYTF	TGTGCCAGCATCAATAAGCAGGGGGCGAACTATGGCTACACCTTC
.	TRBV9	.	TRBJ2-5	CASSGGTDIQETQYF	TGTGCCAGCAGCGGCGGGACGGATATACAAGAGACCCAGTACTTC
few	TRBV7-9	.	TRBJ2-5	CASSLPRTGGEETQYF	TGTGCCAGCAGCTTGCCCCGTACGGGGGGCGAAGAGACCCAGTACTTC
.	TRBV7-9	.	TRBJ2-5	CASSRTVLETQYF	TGTGCCAGCAGCCGGACAGTTTTGGAGACCCAGTACTTC
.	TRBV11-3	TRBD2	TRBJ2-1	CASSPMGGDEQFF	TGTGCCAGCAGCCCAATGGGGGGGGATGAGCAGTTCTTC
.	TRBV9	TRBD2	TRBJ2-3	CASSVGTSGVSDTQYF	TGTGCCAGCAGCGTAGGGACTAGCGGGGTGTCAGATACGCAGTATTTT
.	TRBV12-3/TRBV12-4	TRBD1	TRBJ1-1	CASSSTDRPEAFF	TGTGCCAGCAGTTCCACGGACAGGCCAGAAGCTTTCTTT
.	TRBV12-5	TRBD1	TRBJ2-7	CASAGGGDRVYEQYF	TGTGCTAGTGCCGGGGGAGGGGACAGGGTCTACGAGCAGTACTTC
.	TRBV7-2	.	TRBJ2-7	CASSYSPPNEQYF	TGTGCCAGCAGCTACTCCCCGCCCAACGAGCAGTACTTC
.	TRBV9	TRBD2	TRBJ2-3	CASSPWGGTDTQYF	TGTGCCAGCAGCCCCTGGGGGGGGACAGATACGCAGTATTTT
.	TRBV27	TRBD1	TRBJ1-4	CASSFFQGGREKLFF	TGTGCCAGCAGTTTTTTCCAGGGGGGAAGAGAAAAACTGTTTTTT
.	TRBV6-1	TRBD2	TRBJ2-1	CASSEAGGRNEQFF	TGTGCCAGCAGTGAAGCGGGGGGGAGGAATGAGCAGTTCTTC
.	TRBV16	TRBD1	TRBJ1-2	CASSQAFGQGAYGYTF	TGTGCCAGCAGCCAAGCTTTCGGACAGGGGGCCTATGGCTACACCTTC
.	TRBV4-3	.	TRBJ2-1	CASSQDTQGTYNEQFF	TGCGCCAGCAGCCAAGATACGCAGGGGACCTACAATGAGCAGTTCTTC
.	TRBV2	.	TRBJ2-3	CASSTDRPLGTDTQYF	TGTGCCAGCAGTACCGACAGGCCTTTAGGCACAGATACGCAGTATTTT
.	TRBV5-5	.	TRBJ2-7	CASSSPTVSYEQYF	TGTGCCAGCAGCTCACCGACAGTCTCCTACGAGCAGTACTTC
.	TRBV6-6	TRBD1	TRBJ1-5	CASNFGDRNQPQHF	TGTGCCAGCAACTTCGGGGACAGAAATCAGCCCCAGCATTTT
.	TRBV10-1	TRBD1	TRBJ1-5	CPKQGAGRWSQPQHF	TGCCCTAAACAGGGGGCTGGGAGATGGAGTCAGCCCCAGCATTTT
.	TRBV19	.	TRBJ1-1	CASLDWTANTEAFF	TGTGCCAGCCTTGATTGGACAGCGAACACTGAAGCTTTCTTT
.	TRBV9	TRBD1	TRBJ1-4	CASSATGPNEKLFF	TGTGCCAGCAGCGCGACAGGGCCTAATGAAAAACTGTTTTTT
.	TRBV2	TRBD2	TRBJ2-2	CASSPSGGLVSGELFF	TGTGCCAGCAGCCCCAGTGGGGGACTAGTCAGCGGGGAGCTGTTTTTT
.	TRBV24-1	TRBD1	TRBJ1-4	CATSDAQGAGEKLFF	TGTGCCACCAGTGACGCACAGGGGGCAGGGGAAAAACTGTTTTTT
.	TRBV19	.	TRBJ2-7	CASSKIPGQDEQYF	TGTGCCAGTAGTAAAATTCCAGGGCAGGACGAGCAGTACTTC
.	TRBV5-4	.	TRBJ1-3	CASSLFSSGNTIYF	TGTGCCAGCAGCTTGTTCTCCTCTGGAAACACCATATATTTT
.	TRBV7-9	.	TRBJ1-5	CASSLAGVFQPQHF	TGTGCCAGCAGCTTAGCAGGGGTTTTTCAGCCCCAGCATTTT